This record concerns one T cell receptor (beta chain) sequence. The repertoire was sequenced with immunoSEQ multiplex PCR; TCRdb's copy has only in-frame clones and lacks some. The sample includes approximately 980,000 clones, 76% of them seen just once. The data belong to a study of shared clonotypes between healthy human individuals. Sequenced sample: memory CD4+ T cells sorted from blood. As to subset: CD45RA-negative fraction. The clonotype comes from a man younger than 35 in good health.

CDR3 nucleotides: TGTGCCAGCATCGGGACTAGCGGGAGGAGGCCCGAGCAGTACTTC. This sequence encodes CASIGTSGRRPEQYF. This chain uses TRBV28 with TRBJ2-7; 15 nucleotides align to TRBD2. Trimming cost V 7 bases and J 6 bases; bases outside gene matches: 7. This CDR3 is built from 15 residues. The germline V gene has CDR1 MDHEN and CDR2 SYDVKM.